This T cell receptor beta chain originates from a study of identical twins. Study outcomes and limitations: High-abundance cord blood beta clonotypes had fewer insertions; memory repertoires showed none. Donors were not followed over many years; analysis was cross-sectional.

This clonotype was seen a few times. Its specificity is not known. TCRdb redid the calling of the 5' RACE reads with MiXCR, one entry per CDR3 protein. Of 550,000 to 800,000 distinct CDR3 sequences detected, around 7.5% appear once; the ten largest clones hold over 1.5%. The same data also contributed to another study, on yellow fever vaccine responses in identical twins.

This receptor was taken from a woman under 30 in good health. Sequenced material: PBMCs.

In DNA, the CDR3 is TGCGCCAGCAGCTGGGAGGGACAGGGTGTGTCCTACGAGCAGTACTTC. Translation: CASSWEGQGVSYEQYF. The chain joins TRBV5-1 to TRBJ2-7; 9 bases match TRBD1. The junction had 8 bases not matched to a gene; V was cut back by 3 bases and J by 1 base. CDR1 and CDR2 (germline): SGHRS, YFSETQ. The CDR3 extends over 16 amino acids.